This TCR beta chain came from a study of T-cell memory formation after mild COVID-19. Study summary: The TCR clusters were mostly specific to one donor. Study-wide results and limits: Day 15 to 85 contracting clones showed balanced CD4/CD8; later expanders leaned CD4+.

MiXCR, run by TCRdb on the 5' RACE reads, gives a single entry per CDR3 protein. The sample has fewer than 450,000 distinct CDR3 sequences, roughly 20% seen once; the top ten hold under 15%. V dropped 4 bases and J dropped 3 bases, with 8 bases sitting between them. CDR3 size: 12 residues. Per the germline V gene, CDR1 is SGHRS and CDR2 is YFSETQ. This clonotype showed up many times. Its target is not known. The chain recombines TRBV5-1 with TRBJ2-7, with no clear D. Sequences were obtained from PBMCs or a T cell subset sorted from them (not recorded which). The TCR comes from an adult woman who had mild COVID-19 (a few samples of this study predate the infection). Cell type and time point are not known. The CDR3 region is CASSPGYYEQYF. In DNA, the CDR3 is TGCGCCAGCAGCCCTGGATACTACGAGCAGTACTTC.